A selection of T cell receptor beta chains follows, all from one sample in a study of blood T cell repertoires in COVID-19. Repertoires were generated with immunoSEQ multiplex PCR, while TCRdb's copy carries only in-frame clones and drops some. The sample holds approximately 210,000 clones, 65% to 85% seen once. Sample: PBMCs or T cells enriched from blood (not recorded which). These receptors came from a man aged 30-40 years with acute COVID-19. The CDR3 runs from the conserved cysteine through the conserved F or W. The order of the fields is J gene, V gene, D gene, clone size, CDR3 DNA, CDR3 protein. The D gene is left open where the match is weak. Size is stated for part of the rows, as once, few or many counts, or as a class when the clone is expanded.

>TRBJ2-2|TRBV5-4|TRBD2|once
TGTGCCAGCAGCTTGGGACGCGGGGGGCGCAACACCGGGGAGCTGTTTTTT
CASSLGRGGRNTGELFF
>TRBJ2-7|TRBV27|TRBD1|-
TGTGCCAGCGCCCCGGGACAGGGTATTTTCTACGAGCAGTACTTC
CASAPGQGIFYEQYF
>TRBJ2-5|TRBV7-2|TRBD2|-
TGTGCCAGCAGTTACGGACTAGCGGGTGCTGGGGCCCAGTACTTC
CASSYGLAGAGAQYF
>TRBJ1-4|TRBV19|TRBD1|-
TGTGCCAGTAGACGGACAGGGCCAAATGAAAAACTGTTTTTT
CASRRTGPNEKLFF
>TRBJ1-1|TRBV6-5|-|-
TGTGCCAGCAGGCACAGGGACCGGAACACTGAAGCTTTCTTT
CASRHRDRNTEAFF
>TRBJ2-7|TRBV27|-|-
TGTGCCAGCAGACGCGATAGGGGATTCACCTACGAGCAGTACTTC
CASRRDRGFTYEQYF
>TRBJ1-2|TRBV6-1|-|-
TGTGCCAGCAGAGAAGAGACTTATGGCTACACCTTC
CASREETYGYTF
>TRBJ2-1|TRBV4-2|-|-
TGTGCCAGCAGCCAAGGGTCCCGGGAACTAAGATTGTTCTTC
CASSQGSRELRLFF
>TRBJ2-7|TRBV21-1|-|-
TGTGCCAGCAGCAACCCGGATGACAGGGGCCCCCCCTCCTACGAGCAGTACTTC
CASSNPDDRGPPSYEQYF
>TRBJ1-5|TRBV19|-|-
TGTGCCAGTAGTATCCCTGTCCAGCCCCAGCATTTT
CASSIPVQPQHF
>TRBJ2-7|TRBV7-3|-|-
TGTGCCAGCAGCTTAAACCCTAACTACGAGCAGTACTTC
CASSLNPNYEQYF
>TRBJ1-2|TRBV27|-|few
TGTGCCAGCAGTCCCGGACAGTTCTATGGCTACACCTTC
CASSPGQFYGYTF
>TRBJ1-2|TRBV29-1|-|-
TGCAGCGTTGACCCCAGGGAGGTTGGCTACACCTTC
CSVDPREVGYTF
>TRBJ1-2|TRBV7-3|-|-
TGTGCCAGCAGCCTACTTGGTAACTATGGCTACACCTTC
CASSLLGNYGYTF
>TRBJ1-2|TRBV9|TRBD1|-
TGTGCCAGCAGCGCGGACAGGACCGCTAACTATGGCTACACCTTC
CASSADRTANYGYTF
>TRBJ1-1|TRBV12-3/TRBV12-4|-|-
TGTGCCAGCAGACTTACAGGTGGAGCTTTCTTT
CASRLTGGAFF
>TRBJ1-1|TRBV12-3/TRBV12-4|-|-
TGTGCCAGCAGTACGATTGGCCGTGGTGAAGCTTTCTTT
CASSTIGRGEAFF
>TRBJ2-6|TRBV19|TRBD1|-
TGTGCCAGTAGCACCGGACAGGCTGGGGCCAACGTCCTGACTTTC
CASSTGQAGANVLTF
>TRBJ1-2|TRBV13|TRBD1|-
TGTGCCAGCAGCTTCAGGGACAGGCAATCCTATGGCTACACCTTC
CASSFRDRQSYGYTF
>TRBJ2-2|TRBV19|-|once
TGTGCCAGTAGACTCCAGGATTCGGGGGGGGAGCTGTTTTTT
CASRLQDSGGELFF
>TRBJ2-3|TRBV9|TRBD2|-
TGTGCCAGCAGGCGACTAGCGGGGGGCAGCACAGATACGCAGTATTTT
CASRRLAGGSTDTQYF
>TRBJ2-2|TRBV5-4|TRBD2|-
TGTGCCAGCAGCGGGAGGACTAGCGGGGTCCCGGTGGACACCGGGGAGCTGTTTTTT
CASSGRTSGVPVDTGELFF
>TRBJ1-6|TRBV9|-|few
TGTGCCAGCAGCGTTGAGAGCTCCTATAATTCACCCCTCCACTTT
CASSVESSYNSPLHF
>TRBJ2-2|TRBV9|-|-
TGTGCCAGCAGAGGGGGAGACACCGGGGAGCTGTTTTTT
CASRGGDTGELFF
>TRBJ1-1|TRBV18|TRBD1|-
TGTGCCAGCTCACCAAACCCAGGGGGAGGTACTGAAGCTTTCTTT
CASSPNPGGGTEAFF
>TRBJ2-7|TRBV7-3|-|-
TGTGCCAGCAGCTTAGGGGGCGAGAACGAGCAGTACTTC
CASSLGGENEQYF
>TRBJ2-5|TRBV5-4|-|once
TGTGCCAGCAGCTTGAAAGGACACCGGGAGACCCAGTACTTC
CASSLKGHRETQYF
>TRBJ1-2|TRBV4-1|-|once
TGCGCCAGCAGCCGGGAGACAGGTCCCACTGGATATGGCTACACCTTC
CASSRETGPTGYGYTF
>TRBJ2-7|TRBV5-1|TRBD2|-
TGCGCCAGCAGCCCGTCGGGGGGGCTGGACGAGCAGTACTTC
CASSPSGGLDEQYF
>TRBJ1-2|TRBV21-1|-|-
TGTGCCAGCAGCAAAGGACGGGACAGTTCCAACTATGGCTACACCTTC
CASSKGRDSSNYGYTF
>TRBJ1-2|TRBV27|-|-
TGTGCCAGCAGCTTGACATTGAGCTATGGCTACACCTTC
CASSLTLSYGYTF
>TRBJ1-2|TRBV20-1|-|few
TGCAGTGCTGACAAAAACTATGGCTACACCTTC
CSADKNYGYTF
>TRBJ1-1|TRBV6-5|TRBD1|once
TGTGCCAGCAGTTATAGGGACAGGGGGATTAACACTGAAGCTTTCTTT
CASSYRDRGINTEAFF
>TRBJ1-5|TRBV27|TRBD1|-
TGTGCCAGCAGAGGGGGCACTCAGCCCCAGCATTTT
CASRGGTQPQHF
>TRBJ2-7|TRBV3-1/TRBV3-2|TRBD2|-
TGTGCCAGCAGCCCCGGAAAACGAGGACTAGCCTCCTACGAGCAGTACTTC
CASSPGKRGLASYEQYF
>TRBJ1-1|TRBV19|-|-
TGTGCCAGTAACCGACAGCTGAACACTGAAGCTTTCTTT
CASNRQLNTEAFF
>TRBJ2-5|TRBV9|TRBD2|-
TGTGCCAGCAGCCCCTCGGCTAGCGGGCAAGAGACCCAGTACTTC
CASSPSASGQETQYF
>TRBJ2-1|TRBV30|-|-
TGTGCCTGGAGTGTTACCTACAATGAGCAGTTCTTC
CAWSVTYNEQFF
>TRBJ2-2|TRBV13|-|once
TGTGCCAGCAGCTACTCCTACCGGAGAAGTAAACCGAACACCGGGGAGCTGTTTTTT
CASSYSYRRSKPNTGELFF
>TRBJ1-4|TRBV19|TRBD1|-
TGTGCCAGTAAAGGACAGGGGTTCTGGGCTAATGAAAAACTGTTTTTT
CASKGQGFWANEKLFF
>TRBJ1-2|TRBV7-3|-|once
TGTGCCAGCAGCCAGGGTGGCCGGGGCTACACCTTC
CASSQGGRGYTF
>TRBJ1-2|TRBV4-1|TRBD1|-
TGCGCCAGCAGCCAAGAGGGGACAGGGGGCCGCTACACCTTC
CASSQEGTGGRYTF
>TRBJ1-5|TRBV2|-|few
TGTGCCAGCAGTGAAATGGACGGGGGGAATCAGCCCCAGCATTTT
CASSEMDGGNQPQHF
>TRBJ1-5|TRBV7-9|-|-
TGTGCCAGCAGCTTAATAGGGCGGGAGCCCCAGCATTTT
CASSLIGREPQHF
>TRBJ1-2|TRBV13|TRBD1|-
TGTGCCAGCAGACGACAGGGGGGGCACTATGGCTACACCTTC
CASRRQGGHYGYTF
>TRBJ2-7|TRBV29-1|TRBD1|-
TGCAGCGTTGAGAATAGGGGGCTCGAGCAGTACTTC
CSVENRGLEQYF
>TRBJ2-1|TRBV7-2|-|few
TGTGCCAGCAGCCCCATTCATGAGCAGTTCTTC
CASSPIHEQFF
>TRBJ1-4|TRBV10-3|-|once
TGTGCCATCCGGTCAGGGGTTCTATCTAATGAAAAACTGTTTTTT
CAIRSGVLSNEKLFF
>TRBJ1-2|TRBV29-1|-|-
TGCAGCGTTGATGATTCAGGGAGGTATGGCTACACCTTC
CSVDDSGRYGYTF
>TRBJ2-2|TRBV24-1|TRBD1|-
TGTGCCACCAGTCTAGGACAGGGCGATGTCGGGGAGCTGTTTTTT
CATSLGQGDVGELFF
>TRBJ1-3|TRBV11-2|-|-
TGTGCCAGCAGCTTCCCGGACAGAGATGGAAACACCATATATTTT
CASSFPDRDGNTIYF
>TRBJ1-5|TRBV9|-|-
TGTGCCAGCAGCGTTTGGGACACAAATCAGCCCCAGCATTTT
CASSVWDTNQPQHF
>TRBJ2-7|TRBV1|-|once
TGCACCAGCAGCCAAGCGAAAGACAGACTCTACGAGCAGTACTTC
CTSSQAKDRLYEQYF
>TRBJ1-1|TRBV29-1|-|-
TGCAGCGTTGTAGACCTGAGAGACACTGAAGCTTTCTTT
CSVVDLRDTEAFF
>TRBJ2-2|TRBV3-1/TRBV3-2|TRBD2|-
TGTGCCAGCAGCCGTGTACTAGCGGGATCCACCGGGGAGCTGTTTTTT
CASSRVLAGSTGELFF
>TRBJ2-5|TRBV15|-|-
TGTGCCACCCGAGGGATCAGTCAAGGAGAGACCCAGTACTTC
CATRGISQGETQYF
>TRBJ1-2|TRBV10-3|TRBD1|-
TGTGCCATCAGTGAGTCGGGCAGGGGGCCGCGCGTGGGTAACTATGGCTACACCTTC
CAISESGRGPRVGNYGYTF
>TRBJ1-2|TRBV9|-|-
TGTGCCAGCAGCGTAGACGCCCCCCCCTGGGGGCACCCCAGTTTC
CASSVDAPPWGHPSF